These 30 T cell receptor beta chains came from one sample sequenced in a study of radiotherapy plus CTLA-4 blockade in lung cancer. Libraries were prepared by immunoSEQ multiplex PCR; TCRdb keeps only in-frame clonotypes and omits some of them. The data hold roughly 78,000 clones, with approximately 78% observed a single time. Material: peripheral blood, obtained from a patient treated with radiotherapy plus ipilimumab. These receptors were taken from a human donor with non-small cell lung cancer who had a complete response to radiotherapy plus ipilimumab.

V and J are TRBV5-5 and TRBJ1-2; D call uncertain. V lost 0 bases and J 4 bases, leaving 7 bases between the germline ends. The length of the CDR3 is 13 residues. Germline CDR1 reads SGHKS; CDR2 reads YYEKEE (reference sequence). The CDR3, as DNA: TGTGCCAGCAGCTTGGAACAAAGCTATGGCTACACCTTC. Translating gives CASSLEQSYGYTF.

The chain couples TRBV2 to TRBJ1-2; the match to TRBD1 covers 7 bases. In germline, CDR1 is SNHLY, CDR2 FYNNEI. Losses at the gene ends were 5 bases for V and 4 bases for J; bases not matched to a gene: 13. CDR3 length: 16 amino acids. DNA of the CDR3: TGTGCCAGCAGTTGGGGGCTGACCGGGACAGCCTATGGCTACACCTTC. Translation gives CASSWGLTGTAYGYTF.

CDR3 bases: TGTGCCAGCAGTTTCTCAGGGGTTAGCGGGAGGCTTAGCACAGATACGCAGTATTTT. Translating gives CASSFSGVSGRLSTDTQYF. This chain uses TRBV27 with TRBJ2-3, with 10 bases aligning to TRBD2. Germline V lookup: CDR1 MNHEY, CDR2 SMNVEV (reference sequence). The CDR3 loop spans 19 amino acids. V lost 3 bases, J lost 0 bases, and 12 bases stayed unmatched.

V gene TRBV7-2 combines with J gene TRBJ1-5; D is ambiguous. V was pared by 5 bases and J by 4 bases, with 12 bases between. The CDR3 totals 14 residues. CDR1 SGHTA and CDR2 FQGNSA come from the germline V gene. DNA for the CDR3: TGTGCCAGCAGCCCAAACCTAGGGAATCAGCCCCAGCATTTT. This gives the protein CASSPNLGNQPQHF.

The chain has TRBV7-9 and TRBJ2-7, with 7 bases fitting TRBD2. The germline V gene encodes CDR1 SEHNR and CDR2 FQNEAQ (reference sequence). CDR3 size: 13 residues. J was trimmed by 4 bases and V by 10 bases; bases with no gene match: 10. CDR3 residues: CATQPSGDYEQYF. DNA of the CDR3: TGTGCCACCCAGCCCAGCGGGGATTACGAGCAGTACTTC.

This rearrangement joins TRBV10-3 to TRBJ2-3; no definite D call. V was pared by 10 bases and J by 6 bases, with 8 bases between. Germline-derived CDR1 and CDR2 are ENHRY and SYGVKD. This CDR3 comprises 10 residues. The CDR3 DNA reads as TGTGCCACCTTCCGTGATACGCAGTATTTT. Translation gives CATFRDTQYF.

The gene calls are TRBV5-1 and TRBJ2-2; 7 bases are a match to TRBD1. Germline V gene lookup returns CDR1 SGHRS and CDR2 YFSETQ. V lost 7 bases to trimming and J lost 4 bases; unmatched junction nucleotides: 10. The CDR3 spans 15 residues. CDR3 DNA sequence: TGCGCCAGCCTACAGGGGCATGGAGGCACCGGGGAGCTGTTTTTT. This sequence encodes CASLQGHGGTGELFF. The full variable domain, with the rest looked up from reference TRBV5-1 and TRBJ2-2, is KAGVTQTPRYLIKTRGQQVTLSCSPISGHRSVSWYQQTPGQGLQFLFEYFSETQRNKGNFPGRFSGRQFSNSRSEMNVSTLELGDSALYLCASLQGHGGTGELFFGEGSRLTVL.

The chain recombines TRBV18 with TRBJ2-5, with D perhaps matching TRBD1 or TRBD2 (5 bases each). Germline values: CDR1 KGHSH, CDR2 LQKENI. The CDR3 is made up of 15 amino acids. V was trimmed by 3 bases and J by 4 bases, leaving 15 bases between them. The CDR3 is CASSPSVRDAETQYF. DNA of the CDR3: TGTGCCAGCTCACCCTCTGTTCGGGACGCAGAGACCCAGTACTTC.

The sample holds one count of this clone. The rearrangement joins TRBV5-8 to TRBJ2-3; D not certain. The CDR3 is made up of 13 amino acids. Between the trimmed V and J ends, which lost 0 bases and 5 bases, there was a span of 7 bases. Germline CDR1 SGHTS, CDR2 YDEGEE. The CDR3 is CASSLVSGDTQYF. In DNA, the CDR3 is TGTGCCAGCAGCTTGGTTTCCGGAGATACGCAGTATTTT.

The chain employs TRBV4-3 and TRBJ1-4; 10 nucleotides align to TRBD1. V gave up 1 base and J gave up 6 bases; unmatched junction bases: 5. The CDR3 sequence is 16 residues long. Per germline, CDR1 LGHNA and CDR2 YSLEER. The CDR3 region is CASSQGQGAPDEKLFF. The CDR3 DNA follows: TGCGCCAGCAGCCAAGGACAGGGGGCGCCTGATGAAAAACTGTTTTTT.

The chain combines TRBV25-1 with TRBJ2-1; D is uncertain. The CDR3 sequence is 14 residues long. V shed 3 bases and J shed 2 bases, with 8 bases lying between them. Germline CDR1 reads MGHDK; CDR2 reads SYGVNS. The CDR3 nucleotides read TGTGCCAGCAGTGAGGGCCCGGCCTACAATGAGCAGTTCTTC. It translates to CASSEGPAYNEQFF.

This chain uses TRBV4-1 with TRBJ1-1; D not resolved. CDR1 MGHRA and CDR2 YSYEKL come from the germline V gene. This CDR3 spans 17 amino acids. Trimming removed 1 base at V and 2 bases at J, with 17 bases between. The CDR3 protein is CASSQGSPPFFNTEAFF. The CDR3 bases are TGCGCCAGCAGCCAAGGATCCCCCCCGTTTTTCAACACTGAAGCTTTCTTT.

V gene TRBV7-9 combines with J gene TRBJ2-3; 13 nucleotides align to TRBD2. V gave up 4 bases and J gave up 4 bases; unmatched junction bases: 2. The CDR3 contains 15 residues. The germline gives CDR1 SEHNR, CDR2 FQNEAQ (reference sequence). The CDR3 DNA sequence: TGTGCCAGCAGCTCAACTAGCGGGGGGGCAGATACGCAGTATTTT. As protein: CASSSTSGGADTQYF. The whole variable domain, filled in from reference TRBV7-9 and TRBJ2-3, reads DTGVSQNPRHKITKRGQNVTFRCDPISEHNRLYWYRQTLGQGPEFLTYFQNEAQLEKSRLLSDRFSAERPKGSFSTLEIQRTEQGDSAMYLCASSSTSGGADTQYFGPGTRLTVL.

The chain has TRBV6-1 and TRBJ2-2; TRBD1 aligns across 10 bases. Per the germline V gene, CDR1 is MNHNS and CDR2 is SASEGT. The CDR3 is 14 amino acids. V was clipped by 4 bases and J by 7 bases; unmatched bases: 3. The CDR3 spells CASSGQGAVGELFF. The CDR3 DNA reads TGTGCCAGCAGTGGACAGGGGGCGGTCGGGGAGCTGTTTTTT.

The rearrangement joins TRBV30 to TRBJ2-2, with D unclear. The germline CDR1 and CDR2 sequences are GTSNPN and SVGIG (reference sequence). V lost 4 bases and J 5 bases, leaving 20 bases between the germline ends. This CDR3 spans 16 amino acids. The CDR3 loop reads CAWTPLLRQLTGELFF. CDR3 DNA sequence: TGTGCCTGGACCCCTCTTTTGCGCCAGTTGACCGGGGAGCTGTTTTTT.

This sequence joins TRBV5-4 and TRBJ2-1; D gene ambiguous. The germline V gene encodes CDR1 SGHNT and CDR2 YYREEE (reference sequence). V was pared by 2 bases and J by 8 bases, with 8 bases between. This CDR3 has 12 residues. The CDR3 DNA is TGTGCCAGCAGCTTTAATGCGTATGAGCAGTTCTTC. Protein sequence: CASSFNAYEQFF.

J is TRBJ2-3 and V is TRBV6-5; the D is unclear. The CDR3 length is 15 residues. The V gene lost 0 bases and the J gene lost 5 bases, with 12 bases spanning the gap. Germline CDR1 reads MNHEY; CDR2 reads SVGAGI. CDR3 in amino acids: CASSYSGRAGDTQYF. CDR3 sequence (DNA): TGTGCCAGCAGTTACTCCGGACGCGCAGGAGATACGCAGTATTTT.

This clone is classed as medium-sized. This chain uses TRBV4-3 with TRBJ2-7; no definite D call. The CDR3 has 14 residues. The germline V gene has CDR1 LGHNA and CDR2 YSLEER. V was shortened by 0 bases and J by 3 bases, with 9 bases between the two germline ends. In DNA, the CDR3 is TGCGCCAGCAGCCAAGATGTTGGGGTCTACGAGCAGTACGTC. This translates into CASSQDVGVYEQYV.

The chain is built from TRBV6-5 and TRBJ2-5; 9 bases are shared with TRBD2. The V segment lost 2 bases and the J segment 1 base; nucleotides outside the gene matches: 5. Germline V gives CDR1 MNHEY, CDR2 SVGAGI. The length of the CDR3 is 16 residues. This CDR3 reads CASSYTTSGFQETQYF. The CDR3 DNA sequence: TGTGCCAGCAGTTACACGACTAGCGGTTTCCAAGAGACCCAGTACTTC.

The rearrangement uses TRBV27 and TRBJ1-4; tentatively, D is TRBD1 (5 bases). Germline CDR1 MNHEY, CDR2 SMNVEV (reference sequence). Between the trimmed V and J ends, which lost 4 bases and 0 bases, there was a span of 12 bases. The CDR3 sequence is 16 residues long. This CDR3 reads CASSSVRGATNEKLFF. As DNA, the CDR3 is TGTGCCAGCAGTTCGGTCCGGGGCGCAACTAATGAAAAACTGTTTTTT.

CDR3 bases: TGTGCCAGCTCACCACCCCGAGGATCTCCAAGCTCCTACGAGCAGTACTTC. It encodes CASSPPRGSPSSYEQYF. The chain is built from TRBV18 and TRBJ2-7; no reliable D call. Germline lookup yields CDR1 KGHSH and CDR2 LQKENI. The V end was cut by 0 bases, the J end by 0 bases, with 15 bases between. The CDR3 contains 17 residues.

The rearrangement links TRBV19 to TRBJ2-7, with 7 bases identical to TRBD2. This CDR3 has 14 amino acids. The V segment lost 5 bases and the J segment 2 bases; nucleotides outside the gene matches: 6. Germline CDR1 LNHDA, CDR2 SQIVND (reference sequence). The CDR3 nucleotides read TGTGCCAGTAGTCGGGACTACACAACCTACGAGCAGTACTTC. Its translation: CASSRDYTTYEQYF.

This clone was detected only a few times. J is TRBJ1-3 and V is TRBV10-3; tentative D call: TRBD1 (5 bases). Germline V gene lookup returns CDR1 ENHRY and CDR2 SYGVKD. The germline V and J ends were trimmed by 4 bases and 0 bases, with 13 bases remaining between them. The CDR3 is 16 amino acids. This chain's CDR3 is CAISVGQAASGNTIYF. The CDR3 nucleotides read TGTGCCATCAGTGTGGGGCAGGCTGCCTCTGGAAACACCATATATTTT.

The rearrangement uses TRBV10-1 and TRBJ1-1; D may be TRBD1 (6 bases). The V end was cut by 4 bases, the J end by 3 bases, with 21 bases between. CDR3 length: 17 amino acids. Germline lookup yields CDR1 WNHNN and CDR2 SYGVQD (reference sequence). CDR3 nucleotide sequence: TGCGCCAGCAGTGTGGTCCTCAGGGGATGGCACTACACTGAAGCTTTCTTT. Amino acids: CASSVVLRGWHYTEAFF.

The gene calls are TRBV15 and TRBJ2-3; the match to TRBD2 covers 8 bases. The germline gives CDR1 LNHNV, CDR2 YYDKDF (reference sequence). V lost 0 bases to trimming and J lost 2 bases; unmatched junction nucleotides: 7. The CDR3 is 17 residues long. The CDR3 bases are TGTGCCACCAGCAGAGATTATACTAGCGGCACCACAGATACGCAGTATTTT. Translating gives CATSRDYTSGTTDTQYF. Full variable domain (remainder filled in from reference TRBV15 and TRBJ2-3): DAMVIQNPRYQVTQFGKPVTLSCSQTLNHNVMYWYQQKSSQAPKLLFHYYDKDFNNEADTPDNFQSRRPNTSFCFLDIRSPGLGDTAMYLCATSRDYTSGTTDTQYFGPGTRLTVL.

The genes are TRBV30 and TRBJ1-3; D gene uncertain. From germline, CDR1 is GTSNPN and CDR2 SVGIG (reference sequence). This CDR3 region has 13 residues. V shed 0 bases and J shed 4 bases, with 7 bases lying between them. The CDR3 DNA follows: TGTGCCTGGAGTGTACTAGGAGGAAACACCATATATTTT. Its protein product is CAWSVLGGNTIYF. The complete variable domain, with remaining parts taken from reference TRBV30 and TRBJ1-3, reads SQTIHQWPATLVQPVGSPLSLECTVEGTSNPNLYWYRQAAGRGLQLLFYSVGIGQISSEVPQNLSASRPQDRQFILSSKKLLLSDSGFYLCAWSVLGGNTIYFGEGSWLTVV.

The chain couples TRBV6-4 to TRBJ1-4; tentative D call: TRBD1 (5 bases). The V and J ends lost 6 bases and 3 bases respectively, with 14 bases between them. Per germline, CDR1 MRHNA and CDR2 SNTAGT. The CDR3 extends over 15 amino acids. DNA of the CDR3: TGTGCCAGCAGCCAAGGGACGGAAGCTAATGAAAAACTGTTTTTT. Protein product: CASSQGTEANEKLFF.

Notes on this clone: An end of the junction does not agree with germline; a read error may underlie this. The gene calls are TRBV27 and TRBJ1-5; TRBD1 agrees at 7 bases. This CDR3 spans 15 amino acids. The V gene's germline CDR1 is MNHEY and CDR2 SMNVEV (reference sequence). The CDR3: CASGFDGTVNQPQHF. CDR3 in DNA: TGTGCCAGCGGTTTTGACGGGACAGTCAATCAGCCCCAGCATTTT.

This clone showed up just a few times. This CDR3 reads CASSDRHYGYTF. DNA of the CDR3: TGTGCCAGCAGCGACAGGCATTATGGCTACACCTTC. The chain carries TRBV7-9 and TRBJ1-2; a weak D match, TRBD1 (6 bases). The CDR3 has 12 residues. CDR1 is SEHNR and CDR2 is FQNEAQ in the germline V gene (reference sequence). The V end was cut by 5 bases, the J end by 5 bases, with 9 bases between.

The chain links TRBV6-1 to TRBJ1-2; 7 bases line up with TRBD1. The germline V gene encodes CDR1 MNHNS and CDR2 SASEGT. There are 17 residues in the CDR3. The V segment lost 0 bases and the J segment 4 bases; nucleotides outside the gene matches: 11. For the CDR3, the DNA is TGTGCCAGCAGTGAAGCGATGCTACAGGGGTCCCTCTATGGCTACACCTTC. Protein product: CASSEAMLQGSLYGYTF.